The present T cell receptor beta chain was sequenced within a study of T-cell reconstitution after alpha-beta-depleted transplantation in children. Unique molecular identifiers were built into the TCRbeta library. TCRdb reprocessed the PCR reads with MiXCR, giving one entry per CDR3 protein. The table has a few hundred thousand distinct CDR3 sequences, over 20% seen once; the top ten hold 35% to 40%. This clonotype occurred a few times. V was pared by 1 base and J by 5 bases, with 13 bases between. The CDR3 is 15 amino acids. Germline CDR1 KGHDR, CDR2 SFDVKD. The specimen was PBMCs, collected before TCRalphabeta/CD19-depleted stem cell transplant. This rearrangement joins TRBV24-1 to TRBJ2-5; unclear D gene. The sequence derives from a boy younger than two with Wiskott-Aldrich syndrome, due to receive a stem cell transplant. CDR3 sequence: CATSDLSGGVETQYF. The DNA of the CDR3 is TGTGCCACCAGTGATTTATCCGGCGGAGTGGAGACCCAGTACTTC.